This T cell receptor (beta chain) was recovered during a study of T cells after yellow fever vaccination. Study details: Some fractions had low cell numbers, and these were prepared with SMART-Seq v4 Ultra Low Input.

In the case of this clonotype: Antigen unknown.

The authors made TCR cDNA by 5'RACE template switching, adding a universal primer site and UMIs. TCRdb ran MiXCR on the 5' RACE reads and lists one entry per CDR3 protein. Of about 330,000 distinct CDR3 sequences in the sample, less than 9.5% were seen once. V lost 0 bases, J lost 8 bases, and 8 bases lay in between. The CDR3 has 12 amino acids. Germline CDR1 is SGHRS and CDR2 is YFSETQ. Broader study findings: Although most clonotypes did not, a small share appeared in both CD4 and CD8 compartments.

The sample in question was PBMCs, obtained 45 days after the first yellow fever vaccination. This chain links TRBV5-1 with TRBJ1-1; TRBD1 might be the D (5 bases). This sequence originates from a man younger than 35 who received the YFV17D yellow fever vaccine. CDR3 in DNA: TGCGCCAGCAGCTTGGGGGGCAGGGAAGCTTTCTTT. Its translation is CASSLGGREAFF. Complete variable domain (other parts from reference TRBV5-1 and TRBJ1-1): KAGVTQTPRYLIKTRGQQVTLSCSPISGHRSVSWYQQTPGQGLQFLFEYFSETQRNKGNFPGRFSGRQFSNSRSEMNVSTLELGDSALYLCASSLGGREAFFGQGTRLTVV.